The 6 T cell receptor beta chains in this list originate from one sample, sequenced in a study of identical twins. In TCRdb, the 5' RACE reads were re-called with MiXCR into one record per CDR3 protein. The table lists about 470,000 distinct CDR3 sequences, about 24% of them singletons. The sample was also reused in another study, on T cells expressing NK-cell markers.

The sample taken for sequencing was CD4+ T cells sorted from blood. The receptors come from a woman under 30 in good health.

The chain links TRBV29-1 to TRBJ2-3; D is unresolved. The length of the CDR3 is 13 residues. The V and J ends lost 6 bases and 0 bases respectively, with 10 bases between them. The germline V gene has CDR1 SQVTM and CDR2 ANQGSEA. The CDR3 reads CSVTMRSTDTQYF. CDR3 coding DNA: TGCAGCGTCACCATGAGGAGCACAGATACGCAGTATTTT.

V usage is TRBV5-1 and J usage is TRBJ1-2, with a tentative D call TRBD1 (6 bases). This CDR3 contains 14 residues. Trimming removed 0 bases from V and 6 bases from J, with 12 bases in between. Germline-derived CDR1 and CDR2 are SGHRS and YFSETQ. CDR3 bases: TGCGCCAGCAGCTTGGGCAGGGGAAGCGATGGCTACACCTTC. This codes for CASSLGRGSDGYTF.

V usage is TRBV20-1 and J usage is TRBJ1-4, with D unclear. CDR1 is DFQATT and CDR2 is SNEGSKA in the germline V gene (reference sequence). Trimming took 0 bases from V and 3 from J, leaving 8 bases between them. There are 14 residues in the CDR3. CDR3: CSARDTGSNEKLFF. As DNA, the CDR3 is TGCAGTGCTAGAGATACGGGGTCTAATGAAAAACTGTTTTTT.

This clonotype has only a few counts. The chain employs TRBV11-1 and TRBJ2-5, with 11 bases that match TRBD2. The CDR3 runs to 19 residues. The germline V gene encodes CDR1 SGHAT and CDR2 FQDESV (reference sequence). Trimming cost V 5 bases and J 2 bases; bases outside gene matches: 16. The CDR3 sequence is CASSIYGRTSGSQQETQYF. CDR3 coding DNA: TGTGCCAGCAGCATATACGGACGGACTAGCGGGTCCCAGCAAGAGACCCAGTACTTC.

The chain recombines TRBV5-5 with TRBJ2-3; 7 nucleotides line up with TRBD2. From germline, CDR1 is SGHKS and CDR2 YYEKEE (reference sequence). This CDR3 has 16 residues. The J segment lost 4 bases and the V segment lost 4 bases, leaving 12 bases of the junction unmatched. CDR3 sequence (DNA): TGTGCCAGCAGCGGCGGCGGGGGACTTAGCGCAGATACGCAGTATTTT. This codes for CASSGGGGLSADTQYF. Complete variable domain (other parts from reference TRBV5-5 and TRBJ2-3): DAGVTQSPTHLIKTRGQQVTLRCSPISGHKSVSWYQQVLGQGPQFIFQYYEKEERGRGNFPDRFSARQFPNYSSELNVNALLLGDSALYLCASSGGGGLSADTQYFGPGTRLTVL.

This clonotype has more than one count but fewer than ten. This rearrangement joins TRBV5-1 to TRBJ2-3; unclear D gene. V shed 1 base and J shed 4 bases, with 7 bases lying between them. Looked up from germline, CDR1 is SGHRS and CDR2 is YFSETQ. CDR3 length: 13 residues. The CDR3 DNA follows: TGCGCCAGCAGCTTGATGGTGGCAGATACGCAGTATTTT. The encoded protein is CASSLMVADTQYF.